These 7 T cell receptor beta chains were all obtained from the same sample, sequenced in a study of shared T cell receptors in the human thymus. Data came from immunoSEQ multiplex PCR; TCRdb stores just in-frame clones and leaves some out. The table lists over 65,000 clones, nearly 95% of them singletons. What was sequenced was thymocytes. These TCRs come from a human donor.

The CDR3 coding sequence is TGTGCCAGCAGCGTAGTCGTTAGAAGATATGGCGTCCGGAATGAGCAGTTCTTC. It encodes CASSVVVRRYGVRNEQFF. This sequence joins TRBV9 and TRBJ2-1, with D uncertain. In germline, CDR1 is SGDLS, CDR2 YYNGEE. The V end was cut by 0 bases, the J end by 7 bases, with 23 bases between. The CDR3 is 18 residues long.

Only one count was recorded for this clone. The V gene is TRBV4-1, the J gene TRBJ2-7; 13 nucleotides match TRBD2. This CDR3 has 15 amino acids. Germline CDR1 reads MGHRA; CDR2 reads YSYEKL. With 2 bases clipped from V and 4 bases from J, the junction kept 2 bases outside the gene matches. CDR3 residues: CASSQRTSGGYEQYF. The CDR3 DNA is TGCGCCAGCAGCCAAAGGACTAGCGGGGGTTACGAGCAGTACTTC.

The rearrangement joins TRBV2 to TRBJ2-7; TRBD2 matches 8 bases. The CDR3 sequence is 12 residues long. Germline values: CDR1 SNHLY, CDR2 FYNNEI. The chain's CDR3 is CARGEERGTPEV. The CDR3 DNA reads TGTGCCAGAGGGGAGGAGCGGGGGACACCTGAGGTC.

V usage is TRBV7-3 and J usage is TRBJ1-2, with TRBD1 identical over 12 bases. V lost 5 bases, J lost 8 bases, and 9 bases stayed unmatched. CDR1 and CDR2 from the germline V gene are SGHTA and FQGTGA. CDR3 size: 15 residues. DNA of the CDR3: TGTGCCAGCAGCCGCACGGGACAGGGGGCTGGAGGCTACACCTTC. This gives the protein CASSRTGQGAGGYTF.

The chain recombines TRBV28 with TRBJ2-1, with 7 bases lining up with TRBD1. Germline V gives CDR1 MDHEN, CDR2 SYDVKM. CDR3 length: 15 residues. Trimming took 5 bases from V and 10 from J; bases not matched to a gene: 14. CDR3 sequence: CASSLRTRGGWEQFF. Written as DNA, the CDR3 is TGTGCCAGCAGTCTAAGAACTAGAGGGGGCTGGGAGCAGTTCTTC. Looking up the rest from reference TRBV28 and TRBJ2-1 gives the full variable domain: DVKVTQSSRYLVKRTGEKVFLECVQDMDHENMFWYRQDPGLGLRLIYFSYDVKMKEKGDIPEGYSVSREKKERFSLILESASTNQTSMYLCASSLRTRGGWEQFFGPGTRLTVL.

The genes are TRBV9 and TRBJ2-1; D might be TRBD2 (6 bases). The germline CDR1 and CDR2 sequences are SGDLS and YYNGEE. There are 15 residues in the CDR3. V was shortened by 0 bases and J by 8 bases, with 15 bases between the two germline ends. CDR3: CASSVGAGRLDEQFF. The CDR3 nucleotides read TGTGCCAGCAGCGTAGGGGCGGGGCGGTTGGATGAGCAGTTCTTC.

This chain uses TRBV18 with TRBJ2-1, with 11 bases matching TRBD2. Germline CDR1 and CDR2: KGHSH and LQKENI. The CDR3 totals 13 residues. Trimming took 5 bases from V and 16 from J; bases not matched to a gene: 10. DNA of the CDR3: TGTGCCAGCTCAAGCACTAGCGGGGGCCCCTCATTCTTC. It specifies CASSSTSGGPSFF.